These T cell receptor beta chains were read from a single sample in a study of beta chain features in type 1 diabetes. Here immunoSEQ multiplex PCR was the method, and the copy in TCRdb shows in-frame clones only, minus some. The sample holds about 170,000 clones; 7.8% are singletons and the top ten take around 0.9%. The sample taken for sequencing was central memory CD4+ T cells from blood. Receptors were obtained from a woman aged 40 to 49 with type 1 diabetes. Each CDR3 is given with its conserved first and last residue. Fields, in order: V gene, J gene, CDR3 protein.

V: TRBV28
J: TRBJ2-2
CDR3: CASSLPDRELTGELFF

V: TRBV30
J: TRBJ1-1
CDR3: CAWSRTRGGTTEAFF

V: TRBV29-1
J: TRBJ1-4
CDR3: CSVVSAGEKLFF

V: TRBV7-8
J: TRBJ1-1
CDR3: CASSWGHLNTEAFF

V: TRBV7-6
J: TRBJ1-1
CDR3: CASSLDGVDTEAFF

V: TRBV29-1
J: TRBJ2-3
CDR3: CSVISGATDTQYF

V: TRBV5-1
J: TRBJ2-7
CDR3: CASSLGGKRTSGSEQYF

V: TRBV2
J: TRBJ1-4
CDR3: CASSVGGATNEKLFF

V: TRBV7-7
J: TRBJ2-7
CDR3: CASSSDISYEQYF

V: TRBV7-9
J: TRBJ1-1
CDR3: CASSPTGGTEAFF

V: TRBV7-2
J: TRBJ2-3
CDR3: CASILGLAGAADTQYF

V: TRBV6-1
J: TRBJ2-5
CDR3: CASSETEETQYF

V: TRBV7-9
J: TRBJ1-1
CDR3: CASSPLQGRGTEAFF

V: TRBV7-2
J: TRBJ2-1
CDR3: CASSLASGIYNEQFF

V: TRBV7-2
J: TRBJ1-4
CDR3: CASSPSFGRNEKLFF

V: TRBV5-4
J: TRBJ1-6
CDR3: CASSFGQGKISPLHF

V: TRBV7-9
J: TRBJ2-1
CDR3: CATPLAGDRLTYNEQFF

V: TRBV6-5
J: TRBJ2-6
CDR3: CASRDGGSGANVLTF

V: TRBV7-2
J: TRBJ2-7
CDR3: CASSLEQGNEQYF